This T cell receptor beta chain originates from a study of T cells in Graves' hyperthyroidism and ophthalmopathy. Looking at the study overall: Peripheral blood specimens were obtained at initial diagnosis, prior to any treatment.

Hyperthyroidism in the patients, aged 18 to 65, was newly diagnosed and under 2 months in duration. Regions amplified from RNA transcripts were the TCR beta CDR3 regions. The primer set for the first-round RT-PCR of the TCR CDR3 was HTBI. TCRdb passed the multiplex PCR reads through MiXCR, listing each CDR3 protein once. In the table there are under 650,000 distinct CDR3 sequences, around 15% of which are singletons. Germline CDR1 and CDR2: SGHTS and YDEGEE. The CDR3 is 18 residues long. Trimming cost V 1 base and J 7 bases, with 26 bases left between them. This chain connects TRBV5-8 to TRBJ2-5; TRBD1 is a possible D gene (6 bases). The material sequenced was blood. The receptor was isolated from a woman in her twenties or thirties with Graves' hyperthyroidism. CDR3 region: CASSLSFEGQRIFMTQYF. The CDR3, as DNA: TGTGCCAGCAGCTTGTCATTCGAAGGACAGAGGATTTTTATGACCCAGTACTTC.